These 25 T cell receptor beta chains were sequenced from one sample in a study of blood T cell repertoires in COVID-19. TCRdb's table, derived via immunoSEQ multiplex PCR, lists solely in-frame clones and lacks some. The sample lists roughly 420,000 clones, 70% to 90% occurring once. Input material: PBMCs or T cells enriched from blood (not recorded which). The origin of the receptors is a woman aged 25 to 39 with acute COVID-19.

V usage is TRBV10-3 and J usage is TRBJ1-2; D possibly corresponds to TRBD1 (6 bases). This CDR3 is built from 13 residues. CDR1 is ENHRY, CDR2 SYGVKD, per germline. Trimming stripped 7 bases from V and 6 bases from J, with 15 bases between. CDR3 DNA: TGTGCCATCAAGATCACAGGGTTCAATGGCTACACCTTC. This codes for CAIKITGFNGYTF.

The chain joins TRBV2 to TRBJ2-7; tentative D call: TRBD1 (6 bases). The CDR3 covers 14 residues. The V gene lost 5 bases and the J gene lost 4 bases, with 15 bases spanning the gap. Germline-derived CDR1 and CDR2 are SNHLY and FYNNEI. CDR3 sequence reads: CASSPDRNLYEQYF. DNA for the CDR3: TGTGCCAGCAGTCCCGACAGGAATCTATACGAGCAGTACTTC.

In this sample, this clone turned up a few times. The gene calls are TRBV9 and TRBJ1-4; no reliable D call. Trimming pared 6 bases from V and 3 bases from J, leaving 6 bases between. The CDR3 extends over 12 amino acids. Germline V CDR1 and CDR2: SGDLS, YYNGEE. In DNA form, the CDR3 reads TGTGCCAGCACGCGCTCTAATGAAAAACTGTTTTTT. Translating it yields CASTRSNEKLFF.

The chain combines TRBV21-1 with TRBJ2-7; TRBD1 is the table's D call, not checked against the DNA. TRBV21-1 is reported as a pseudogene. This CDR3 region has 17 residues. The CDR3 sequence: CASSNVPSGQSSYEQYF. The CDR3 coding sequence is TGTGCCAGCAGCAATGTACCCTCAGGACAGAGCTCCTACGAGCAGTACTTC.

The chain recombines TRBV19 with TRBJ1-1; no firm D call. There are 15 residues in the CDR3. The germline gives CDR1 LNHDA, CDR2 SQIVND (reference sequence). The germline V and J ends were trimmed by 4 bases and 1 base, with 13 bases remaining between them. DNA of the CDR3: TGTGCCAGTAGTAAAGGATGGGAGAGGAACACTGAAGCTTTCTTT. It translates to CASSKGWERNTEAFF.

The genes are TRBV20-1 and TRBJ1-1; TRBD1 agrees at 7 bases. This CDR3 region has 15 residues. Germline values: CDR1 DFQATT, CDR2 SNEGSKA (reference sequence). V gave up 6 bases and J gave up 4 bases; unmatched junction bases: 14. CDR3 amino acids: CSASPNAQGFTEAFF. Here the CDR3 DNA reads TGCAGTGCCAGTCCTAATGCACAGGGGTTCACTGAAGCTTTCTTT.

This chain connects TRBV12-5 to TRBJ1-2, with 12 bases that match TRBD1. The germline gives CDR1 LGHNT, CDR2 FRNRAP. This CDR3 contains 15 residues. V was clipped by 1 base and J by 4 bases; unmatched bases: 1. CDR3 DNA sequence: TGTGCTAGTGGTTTGGGGGACAGGGGGCCCTATGGCTACACCTTC. Translation: CASGLGDRGPYGYTF.

The chain combines TRBV5-1 with TRBJ1-2; TRBD1 aligns across 9 bases. V lost 4 bases to trimming and J lost 6 bases; unmatched junction nucleotides: 4. The CDR3 spans 13 residues. The germline gives CDR1 SGHRS, CDR2 YFSETQ. DNA for the CDR3: TGCGCCAGCAGCGGACAGGGGTGGCATGGCTACACCTTC. Translating gives CASSGQGWHGYTF.

V is TRBV7-6 and J is TRBJ1-1; tentatively, D is TRBD1 (6 bases). Per germline, CDR1 SGHVS and CDR2 FNYEAQ. Trimming cost V 5 bases and J 2 bases, with 15 bases left between them. CDR3 size: 15 residues. The CDR3 spells CASSPRGDINTEAFF. The DNA of the CDR3 is TGTGCCAGCAGCCCCAGGGGTGACATAAACACTGAAGCTTTCTTT.

This clone occurred a few times. V and J are TRBV7-2 and TRBJ2-7, with unresolved D. Germline CDR1 SGHTA, CDR2 FQGNSA. The CDR3 length is 12 residues. The germline V and J ends were trimmed by 4 bases and 0 bases, with 4 bases remaining between them. CDR3 loop: CASSSFSYEQYF. CDR3 DNA: TGTGCCAGCAGCTCTTTCTCCTACGAGCAGTACTTC. Looking up the rest from reference TRBV7-2 and TRBJ2-7 gives the full variable domain: GAGVSQSPSNKVTEKGKDVELRCDPISGHTALYWYRQSLGQGLEFLIYFQGNSAPDKSGLPSDRFSAERTGGSVSTLTIQRTQQEDSAVYLCASSSFSYEQYFGPGTRLTVT.

This clone was recorded only once. This chain links TRBV9 with TRBJ2-7, with TRBD2 matching 7 bases. The V and J ends lost 2 bases and 2 bases, in that order; junction bases with no gene match: 7. The CDR3 covers 15 residues. Germline V gene lookup returns CDR1 SGDLS and CDR2 YYNGEE. CDR3 in DNA: TGTGCCAGCAGCGTTCAATCGGGGGGAACCTACGAGCAGTACTTC. Residues: CASSVQSGGTYEQYF.

This CDR3 is CATSDWGTSGAYEQYF. CDR3 nucleotide sequence: TGTGCCACCAGTGATTGGGGGACTAGCGGAGCCTACGAGCAGTACTTC. The gene calls are TRBV24-1 and TRBJ2-7; 11 bases match TRBD2. This CDR3 is 16 amino acids long. Trimming took 2 bases from V and 2 from J; bases not matched to a gene: 4. CDR1 is KGHDR, CDR2 SFDVKD, per germline.

This clone was seen just once. V and J are TRBV9 and TRBJ2-7; 7 nucleotides align to TRBD1. Germline V lookup: CDR1 SGDLS, CDR2 YYNGEE. The CDR3 loop spans 14 amino acids. Trimming at V came to 4 bases and at J to 6 bases, leaving 10 bases not matched to a gene. CDR3 DNA sequence: TGTGCCAGCAGCCCCTCCCAGGGGGAGAGCGAGCAGTACTTC. Residues: CASSPSQGESEQYF.

This clone has only a few counts. The V gene is TRBV11-3, the J gene TRBJ1-1; tentative D call: TRBD1 (5 bases). CDR1 and CDR2 (germline): SGHNT, YENEEA. The V and J ends lost 5 bases and 1 base respectively, with 8 bases between them. This CDR3 is built from 13 residues. The CDR3 loop is CASSLGQNTEAFF. CDR3 in DNA: TGTGCCAGCAGCCTAGGACAGAACACTGAAGCTTTCTTT.

This sequence joins TRBV7-2 and TRBJ1-2, with D perhaps TRBD1 (5 bases). Trimming stripped 4 bases from V and 5 bases from J, with 11 bases between. The CDR3 is 13 residues long. Germline assignment: CDR1 SGHTA and CDR2 FQGNSA. This CDR3 is CASSSAGNYGYTF. The CDR3 DNA reads as TGTGCCAGCAGCTCGGCAGGGAATTATGGCTACACCTTC.

The chain links TRBV5-6 to TRBJ1-2; TRBD1 is a possible D gene (6 bases). V was trimmed by 4 bases and J by 7 bases, leaving 17 bases between them. In germline, CDR1 is SGHDT, CDR2 YYEEEE. The CDR3 is 14 amino acids. The CDR3 nucleotides are TGTGCCAGCAGCCCACTGCCGCCAGGGGCTGGCTACACCTTC. Protein: CASSPLPPGAGYTF.

The rearrangement joins TRBV2 to TRBJ2-7; TRBD1 might be the D (6 bases). The CDR3 covers 16 residues. V shed 1 base and J shed 0 bases, with 13 bases lying between them. Germline assignment: CDR1 SNHLY and CDR2 FYNNEI. The CDR3 nucleotides are TGTGCCAGCAGTGAAGGGGGGCGCGATTCCTCCTACGAGCAGTACTTC. Residues: CASSEGGRDSSYEQYF.

The chain uses TRBV4-2 and TRBJ2-7; the D is unclear. CDR3 length equals 15 residues. Germline V gene data show CDR1 as LGHNA and CDR2 as YNFKEQ. Trimming removed 1 base at V and 2 bases at J, with 12 bases between. The CDR3 loop reads CASSQVPEAAYEQYF. In DNA form, the CDR3 reads TGTGCCAGCAGCCAAGTGCCTGAGGCAGCCTACGAGCAGTACTTC.

This clone was detected once. The chain combines TRBV7-9 with TRBJ1-5; 8 bases match TRBD1. With V trimmed by 5 bases and J by 6 bases, 9 bases remained unmatched. The CDR3 spans 15 residues. Germline V gene data show CDR1 as SEHNR and CDR2 as FQNEAQ (reference sequence). This CDR3 reads CASSPTGDGGQPQHF. CDR3 nucleotides: TGTGCCAGCAGCCCGACAGGGGACGGGGGTCAGCCCCAGCATTTT.

The chain is built from TRBV29-1 and TRBJ1-1; 8 nucleotides match TRBD1. The CDR3 is 15 residues long. After removal of 6 bases from V and 9 bases from J, the junction contained 18 bases not matched to a gene. From germline, CDR1 is SQVTM and CDR2 ANQGSEA. CDR3 nucleotides: TGCAGCGTAGGGATCGGACAGGGACGACACCTCAAAGCTTTCTTT. This gives the protein CSVGIGQGRHLKAFF. The full variable domain, completed using reference TRBV29-1 and TRBJ1-1, is SAVISQKPSRDICQRGTSLTIQCQVDSQVTMMFWYRQQPGQSLTLIATANQGSEATYESGFVIDKFPISRPNLTFSTLTVSNMSPEDSSIYLCSVGIGQGRHLKAFFGQGTRLTVV.

Only one count was recorded for this clone. The chain links TRBV6-5 to TRBJ1-1; a possible D gene is TRBD1 (6 bases). Germline values: CDR1 MNHEY, CDR2 SVGAGI. The CDR3 extends over 14 amino acids. V lost 5 bases and J lost 1, with 11 bases in between. CDR3 sequence: CASSPTGPNTEAFF. For the CDR3, the DNA is TGTGCCAGCAGTCCGACAGGCCCGAACACTGAAGCTTTCTTT.

The chain is built from TRBV4-1 and TRBJ1-6, with TRBD1 matching 11 bases. CDR3 length: 15 residues. Germline V gene data show CDR1 as MGHRA and CDR2 as YSYEKL. V dropped 4 bases and J dropped 8; count of bases not matched to a gene: 4. CDR3 bases: TGCGCCAGCAGCCTACGGGGACAGGGGGATTCACCCCTCCACTTT. It yields the protein CASSLRGQGDSPLHF.

This sequence joins TRBV5-1 and TRBJ1-1, with 7 bases matching TRBD1. With V trimmed by 4 bases and J by 0 bases, 6 bases remained unmatched. CDR3 length: 15 amino acids. Germline V gives CDR1 SGHRS, CDR2 YFSETQ. CDR3 nucleotide sequence: TGCGCCAGCAGCCCCGAACAGGGGCTGAACACTGAAGCTTTCTTT. Protein: CASSPEQGLNTEAFF.

This clone occurred once. V usage is TRBV3-1 (or the pseudogene TRBV3-2) and J usage is TRBJ1-1, with D possibly TRBD1 on 6 matching bases. The V end lost 1 base, the J end lost 4 bases, and 10 bases lay between the germline ends. The CDR3 loop spans 14 amino acids. The germline V gene has CDR1 LGHDT and CDR2 YNNKEL (reference sequence). CDR3 nucleotide sequence: TGTGCCAGCAGCCAAGTAGGACAGTTCACTGAAGCTTTCTTT. Its protein is CASSQVGQFTEAFF.

This chain connects TRBV24-1 to TRBJ2-3; a possible D gene is TRBD2 (5 bases). Trimming pared 0 bases from V and 8 bases from J, leaving 8 bases between. Germline V gene sequence: CDR1 KGHDR, CDR2 SFDVKD. The CDR3 sequence is 13 residues long. The CDR3 loop reads CATSDLRGSTQYF. The CDR3 region has the DNA TGTGCCACCAGTGATTTGAGAGGGTCTACGCAGTATTTT.